The 22 T cell receptor beta chains given below trace back to one sample, sequenced in a study of shared clonotypes between healthy human individuals. The method was immunoSEQ multiplex PCR; TCRdb's version includes in-frame clones alone and lacks a portion of them. The data show about 230,000 clones, approximately 70% seen once. The sequenced material came from memory CD4+ T cells sorted from blood. Sample subset: CD45RA-negative fraction. These receptors originate from a man aged 25 to 40 in good health.

The chain is built from TRBV28 and TRBJ2-2, with TRBD1 identical over 9 bases. CDR1 and CDR2 from the germline V gene are MDHEN and SYDVKM. V was pared by 3 bases and J by 5 bases, with 4 bases of the junction left unmatched. The CDR3 is 15 amino acids. The CDR3 here is CASSFRGQGTGELFF. CDR3 DNA sequence: TGTGCCAGCAGTTTCCGCGGACAGGGGACCGGGGAGCTGTTTTTT.

This clone has just a few counts. The genes are TRBV5-1 and TRBJ2-1; the D call may be TRBD1 or TRBD2 (5 bases each). The V end was cut by 0 bases, the J end by 5 bases, with 6 bases between. The CDR3 sequence is 13 residues long. The germline V gene has CDR1 SGHRS and CDR2 YFSETQ. In DNA, the CDR3 is TGCGCCAGCAGCTTGGGAGGGGACAATGAGCAGTTCTTC. It codes for CASSLGGDNEQFF.

The V gene is TRBV9, the J gene TRBJ2-7; TRBD2 matches 8 bases. V gave up 3 bases and J gave up 2 bases; unmatched junction bases: 7. This CDR3 is built from 15 residues. CDR1 and CDR2 (germline): SGDLS, YYNGEE. The DNA of the CDR3 is TGTGCCAGCAGCGAGCGGACTAGCAAAACCTACGAGCAGTACTTC. This sequence encodes CASSERTSKTYEQYF.

J is TRBJ2-3 and V is TRBV2; D not certain. Germline V lookup: CDR1 SNHLY, CDR2 FYNNEI. Trimming removed 7 bases at V and 2 bases at J, with 16 bases between. This CDR3 has 15 residues. This chain's CDR3 is CASTRTLGVTDTQYF. DNA of the CDR3: TGTGCCAGCACCCGCACTCTTGGGGTCACAGATACGCAGTATTTT.

This chain joins TRBV27 and TRBJ2-1, with D perhaps matching TRBD2 (5 bases). This CDR3 region has 14 residues. CDR1 is MNHEY, CDR2 SMNVEV, per germline (reference sequence). The ends were cut back, 2 bases at V and 8 bases at J, with 13 bases in the middle. CDR3 in DNA: TGTGCCAGCAGTTTACCGGGGAGAGTATATGAGCAGTTCTTC. Its protein is CASSLPGRVYEQFF.

This chain links TRBV7-2 with TRBJ2-1, with a weak D call TRBD2 (5 bases). Germline assignment: CDR1 SGHTA and CDR2 FQGNSA. CDR3 size: 15 residues. V dropped 4 bases and J dropped 0 bases, with 10 bases sitting between them. The CDR3 sequence: CASSSGVNSYNEQFF. CDR3 DNA: TGTGCCAGCAGCTCCGGGGTTAACTCCTACAATGAGCAGTTCTTC.

The V gene is TRBV11-3, the J gene TRBJ2-7; TRBD1 matches 7 bases. The CDR3 is made up of 13 amino acids. Per germline, CDR1 SGHNT and CDR2 YENEEA. The V segment lost 6 bases and the J segment 6 bases; nucleotides outside the gene matches: 8. The CDR3 sequence: CASSRTTGTEQYF. DNA of the CDR3: TGTGCCAGCAGTCGAACGACAGGGACCGAGCAGTACTTC.

There are a few counts of this clone. The V call is TRBV27, the J call TRBJ2-4; D perhaps matches TRBD1 (5 bases). The CDR3 is 17 residues long. Germline V gives CDR1 MNHEY, CDR2 SMNVEV (reference sequence). The V gene lost 6 bases and the J gene lost 2 bases, with 20 bases spanning the gap. DNA for the CDR3: TGTGCCAGCAGCCGAAAAAGGGGCGACTCCACCAAAAACATTCAGTACTTC. It codes for CASSRKRGDSTKNIQYF.

The chain is built from TRBV27 and TRBJ1-2, with TRBD1 identical over 12 bases. Per germline, CDR1 MNHEY and CDR2 SMNVEV (reference sequence). V lost 4 bases, J lost 4 bases, and 7 bases stayed unmatched. This CDR3 is 16 amino acids long. CDR3 sequence (DNA): TGTGCCAGCAGTTCTAGGGACAGGGGGCGCTTCTATGGCTACACCTTC. This encodes CASSSRDRGRFYGYTF.

This chain uses TRBV10-1 with TRBJ1-2, with 12 bases identical to TRBD1. Germline CDR1 is WNHNN and CDR2 is SYGVQD (reference sequence). This CDR3 has 15 amino acids. J gave up 2 bases and V 6 bases, and 4 bases lay outside the gene matches. CDR3 coding DNA: TGCGCCAGCAGGGGGGGGACAGGGGGCAACTATGGCTACACCTTC. The encoded protein is CASRGGTGGNYGYTF.

V and J are TRBV6-1 and TRBJ2-5; 8 positions agree with TRBD1. V lost 7 bases and J lost 5; bases outside the gene matches: 9. Germline V lookup: CDR1 MNHNS, CDR2 SASEGT. The CDR3 sequence is 14 residues long. The CDR3 DNA reads as TGTGCCAGCACCCCAGGGGGCAGGGCTGAGACCCAGTACTTC. This encodes CASTPGGRAETQYF.

This clone was recorded at least ten times. The chain employs TRBV10-3 and TRBJ2-1, with 7 bases matching TRBD1. Per germline, CDR1 ENHRY and CDR2 SYGVKD. J gave up 15 bases and V 6 bases, and 8 bases lay outside the gene matches. This CDR3 contains 11 residues. The CDR3 DNA follows: TGTGCCATCAGAGGGGGCAGGGTTGCGTTCTTC. Translating gives CAIRGGRVAFF.

The gene calls are TRBV7-2 and TRBJ1-2, with D unresolved. Germline CDR1 is SGHTA and CDR2 is FQGNSA. V lost 8 bases to trimming and J lost 8 bases, with 12 bases between them. The CDR3 has 11 amino acids. DNA of the CDR3: TGTGCCAGCGAGTTGTCTCGGGGCTACACCTTC. This gives the protein CASELSRGYTF.

The chain uses TRBV7-3 and TRBJ2-1, with 8 positions matching TRBD1. This CDR3 is 14 amino acids long. Germline CDR1 reads SGHTA; CDR2 reads FQGTGA. V was pared by 4 bases and J by 4 bases, with 3 bases of the junction left unmatched. CDR3 sequence reads: CASSSRQGYNEQFF. CDR3 bases: TGTGCCAGCAGCTCAAGACAGGGGTACAATGAGCAGTTCTTC.

The gene calls are TRBV13 and TRBJ2-5; 9 nucleotides line up with TRBD2. Germline CDR1 reads PRHDT; CDR2 reads FYEKMQ (reference sequence). Trimming at V came to 2 bases and at J to 5 bases, leaving 9 bases not matched to a gene. This CDR3 has 16 residues. The CDR3 bases are TGTGCCAGCAGCTTACGGGGTAGCGGGAGCTTTGAGACCCAGTACTTC. Amino acid sequence: CASSLRGSGSFETQYF.

This clone has a count of ten or more. The chain couples TRBV2 to TRBJ2-1; either TRBD1 or TRBD2 may fit D (6 bases each). Trimming left V 8 bases short and J 14 bases short, with 22 bases between. The CDR3 loop spans 13 amino acids. Germline CDR1 SNHLY, CDR2 FYNNEI. The CDR3 nucleotides read TGTGCCAGCGCCCTCCGGGGGCGGGATAGGGAGTTCTTC. Protein sequence: CASALRGRDREFF. Filled out from reference TRBV2 and TRBJ2-1, the complete variable domain reads EPEVTQTPSHQVTQMGQEVILRCVPISNHLYFYWYRQILGQKVEFLVSFYNNEISEKSEIFDDQFSVERPDGSNFTLKIRSTKLEDSAMYFCASALRGRDREFFGPGTRLTVL.

The V and J genes are TRBV19 and TRBJ2-3; possible D gene TRBD2, 6 bases. CDR1 is LNHDA, CDR2 SQIVND, per germline (reference sequence). CDR3 length: 16 residues. The V gene lost 4 bases and the J gene lost 6 bases, with 20 bases spanning the gap. CDR3 DNA: TGTGCCAGTAGTACCTCATCCGGGGGACCAGGGGATACGCAGTATTTT. It is translated as CASSTSSGGPGDTQYF.

Worth noting for this clone: The identical CDR3 is also encoded by other nucleotide sequences in the sample. The chain links TRBV7-2 to TRBJ2-7; 7 bases are a match to TRBD1. V dropped 1 base and J dropped 2; count of bases not matched to a gene: 2. The length of the CDR3 is 14 residues. Germline V gene data show CDR1 as SGHTA and CDR2 as FQGNSA. In nucleotides, the CDR3 is TGTGCCAGCAGCTTAGGTCAGGGGGCCTACGAGCAGTACTTC. It encodes CASSLGQGAYEQYF.

The rearrangement joins TRBV5-1 to TRBJ2-1; D is possibly TRBD2 (5 bases). CDR1 and CDR2 from the germline V gene are SGHRS and YFSETQ. CDR3 length equals 12 residues. The germline V and J ends were trimmed by 0 bases and 12 bases, with 10 bases remaining between them. DNA for the CDR3: TGCGCCAGCAGCTTGGCGGGCGAGGGGCAGTTCTTC. Its translation: CASSLAGEGQFF.

This clone was observed a handful of times. V usage is TRBV11-2 and J usage is TRBJ2-4; maybe TRBD2 (6 bases). V was pared by 5 bases and J by 1 base, with 15 bases between. The germline V gene has CDR1 SGHAT and CDR2 FQNNGV. The CDR3 sequence is 16 residues long. The CDR3 sequence: CASSALPRGAKNIQYF. CDR3 nucleotide sequence: TGTGCCAGCAGCGCCCTCCCGCGGGGCGCCAAAAACATTCAGTACTTC.

The gene calls are TRBV7-6 and TRBJ2-2, with D perhaps TRBD1 (5 bases). Germline V gene sequence: CDR1 SGHVS, CDR2 FNYEAQ. The CDR3 contains 15 residues. Trimming shortened V by 4 bases and J by 6 bases, and 15 bases separated the two germline ends. The DNA for the CDR3 is TGTGCCAGCAGCTCCAGGGCCAGCCGCCCCGGGGAGCTGTTTTTT. Its protein product is CASSSRASRPGELFF.

This chain connects TRBV6-6 to TRBJ1-1; a weak D match, TRBD1 (5 bases). V was clipped by 2 bases and J by 4 bases, with 11 bases between them. The CDR3 has 14 amino acids. Germline assignment: CDR1 MNHNY and CDR2 SVGAGI (reference sequence). The CDR3 loop reads CASSYVGATTEAFF. CDR3 nucleotides: TGTGCCAGCAGTTACGTAGGGGCTACCACTGAAGCTTTCTTT.